This TCR beta chain was observed in a study of T cells in Graves' hyperthyroidism and ophthalmopathy. Trimming took off 1 base at V and 2 bases at J, with 21 bases between the two ends. Germline lookup yields CDR1 SGHTA and CDR2 FQGNSA. CDR3 length equals 19 residues. There are many counts of this clonotype. Amplification targeted TCR beta CDR3 regions from RNA transcripts. The HTBI primer set drove a first-round RT-PCR of the TCR CDR3. A single record per CDR3 protein comes from TCRdb applying MiXCR to the multiplex PCR reads. The sample consists of about 210,000 distinct CDR3 sequences, 15% to 20% of them appearing once.

V is TRBV7-2 and J is TRBJ2-1; D may be TRBD1 (6 bases). The specimen was blood. The TCR originated in a man in his fifties with Graves' hyperthyroidism. The CDR3 loop reads CASSLGGFWQGLTYNEQFF. DNA for the CDR3: TGTGCCAGCAGCTTAGGCGGGTTTTGGCAGGGGCTAACCTACAATGAGCAGTTCTTC.